Each of the 27 T cell receptor beta chains below was sequenced from the same sample in a study of immune heterogeneity within non-small cell lung tumors. Multiplex PCR relied on 32 V and 13 J primers to amplify TCR beta CDR3. In TCRdb, the multiplex PCR reads were re-called with MiXCR into one record per CDR3 protein. The repertoire holds about 1,900 distinct CDR3 sequences, with roughly a fifth as singletons. Template input was genomic DNA from bulk tumor (around 630 ng per sample). Far-apart biopsies, several per primary tumor, were taken during surgery. Patients underwent curative surgery for untreated, newly diagnosed non-small cell lung cancer. Sequencing was performed on lung tumor tissue. The source is a woman aged 50 to 60 with non-small cell lung cancer.

In this sample, this clonotype is medium-sized. Written as DNA, the CDR3 is TGCGCCAGCAGCTTTGGGGACTCCCGGAGGAACACTGAAGCTTTCTTT. This gives the protein CASSFGDSRRNTEAFF. The rearrangement uses TRBV5-1 and TRBJ1-1, with TRBD1 as a possible D gene (5 bases). The CDR3 has 16 amino acids. V was shortened by 2 bases and J by 1 base, with 15 bases between the two germline ends. Germline assignment: CDR1 SGHRS and CDR2 YFSETQ.

This clonotype is termed medium-sized. The chain carries TRBV5-1 and TRBJ2-7, with D possibly being TRBD1 or TRBD2 (5 bases each). V was clipped by 4 bases and J by 1 base, with 15 bases between them. CDR3 length equals 15 residues. CDR1 and CDR2 (germline): SGHRS, YFSETQ. CDR3 nucleotide sequence: TGCGCCAGCAGCCCTGGGGACGAAATATCCTACGAGCAGTACTTC. This codes for CASSPGDEISYEQYF.

This clonotype is classed as large. The chain has TRBV19 and TRBJ2-7; 12 nucleotides line up with TRBD2. The CDR3 is 15 amino acids. V was pared by 5 bases and J by 3 bases, with 5 bases of the junction left unmatched. Germline CDR1 LNHDA, CDR2 SQIVND (reference sequence). The CDR3 reads CASSRGLAGSYEQYF. The CDR3 DNA reads as TGTGCCAGTAGTCGCGGACTAGCGGGGAGCTACGAGCAGTACTTC.

This clonotype was seen once. A much larger clone lies a single base off, so this may be a read error. This rearrangement joins TRBV7-2 to TRBJ1-1; the D is unclear. Germline values: CDR1 SGHTA, CDR2 FQGNSA. The CDR3 has 14 residues. CDR3 amino acids: CASSLVGRNTVAFF. The CDR3, as DNA: TGTGCCAGCAGCTTAGTCGGACGGAACACTGTAGCTTTCTTT. The variable domain in full, with the rest retrieved from reference TRBV7-2 and TRBJ1-1, is GAGVSQSPSNKVTEKGKDVELRCDPISGHTALYWYRQSLGQGLEFLIYFQGNSAPDKSGLPSDRFSAERTGGSVSTLTIQRTQQEDSAVYLCASSLVGRNTVAFFGQGTRLTVV.

As regards this clonotype: A much more abundant neighbour one base away suggests this may be a read error. V is TRBV2 and J is TRBJ2-7, with 14 positions matching TRBD2. V was pared by 8 bases and J by 8 bases, with 14 bases of the junction left unmatched. This CDR3 is built from 16 residues. In germline, CDR1 is SNHLY, CDR2 FYNNEI. CDR3 region: CASDGLAGGVLYQQYF. In nucleotides, the CDR3 is TGTGCCAGCGACGGACTAGCGGGAGGTGTCCTTTACCAGCAGTACTTC.

By its share, this clonotype is large (0.1 to 1%). The chain couples TRBV4-1 to TRBJ1-4; 7 bases are shared with TRBD1. After removal of 4 bases from V and 4 bases from J, the junction contained 6 bases not matched to a gene. Germline assignment: CDR1 MGHRA and CDR2 YSYEKL. The CDR3 totals 15 residues. As DNA, the CDR3 is TGCGCCAGCAGCCTACGACAGGGAAGTAATGAAAAACTGTTTTTT. Translated, it gives CASSLRQGSNEKLFF.

The chain couples TRBV5-4 to TRBJ2-6; maybe TRBD1 (6 bases). V shed 3 bases and J shed 4 bases, with 8 bases lying between them. This CDR3 is 14 amino acids long. CDR1 and CDR2 (germline): SGHNT, YYREEE (reference sequence). The CDR3 loop is CASSYRDGANVLTF. The CDR3 region has the DNA TGTGCCAGCAGCTACAGGGACGGGGCCAACGTCCTGACTTTC.

This clonotype rates as large (0.1 to 1%). V and J are TRBV11-2 and TRBJ2-7; the D gene could be TRBD1 or TRBD2 (5 bases each). The CDR3 length is 15 residues. With 1 base removed from V and 3 bases from J, the gap between germline ends came to 13 bases. Germline CDR1 reads SGHAT; CDR2 reads FQNNGV. The CDR3 coding sequence is TGTGCCAGCAGCTTAGTATTAGCAGGGAGCTACGAGCAGTACTTC. Encoded protein: CASSLVLAGSYEQYF.

Notes on this clonotype: This may be a read error: a much more frequent sequence differs by one nucleotide. Without the conserved terminal phenylalanine or tryptophan, this CDR3 likely stems from a read error. The chain carries TRBV19 and TRBJ1-4; TRBD1 agrees at 9 bases. The CDR3 has 15 residues. Germline CDR1 LNHDA, CDR2 SQIVND (reference sequence). J gave up 7 bases and V 4 bases, and 7 bases lay outside the gene matches. The CDR3 DNA is TGTGCCAGTAGTAACCGGGACAGGGACGGTGAAAAACTGTTTTCT. Residues: CASSNRDRDGEKLFS.

In the case of this clonotype: A much larger clone lies a single base off, so this may be a read error. V is TRBV4-3 and J is TRBJ1-6; D ambiguous. The CDR3 is made up of 14 amino acids. Per the germline V gene, CDR1 is LGHNA and CDR2 is YSLEER. The CDR3 loop reads CASSQEFWVSHLHF. CDR3 nucleotide sequence: TGCGCCAGCAGCCAAGAATTTTGGGTTTCACACCTCCACTTT.

The V call is TRBV5-6, the J call TRBJ2-7; D is unclear. The CDR3 runs to 16 residues. The germline V gene encodes CDR1 SGHDT and CDR2 YYEEEE. The germline V and J ends were trimmed by 1 base and 0 bases, with 14 bases remaining between them. This chain's CDR3 is CASSLTYSGISYEQYF. CDR3 sequence (DNA): TGTGCCAGCAGCTTGACGTATTCGGGTATCTCCTACGAGCAGTACTTC.

This clonotype is categorized as medium-sized. The chain employs TRBV5-1 and TRBJ2-3; perhaps TRBD2 as D (6 bases). V lost 9 bases, J lost 3 bases, and 17 bases lay in between. Looked up from germline, CDR1 is SGHRS and CDR2 is YFSETQ. The CDR3 has 14 amino acids. This chain's CDR3 is CATTLELATDTQYF. DNA for the CDR3: TGCGCCACCACCCTTGAACTAGCAACAGATACGCAGTATTTT.

This clonotype was picked up a small number of times. The chain employs TRBV12-3 or TRBV12-4 and TRBJ2-3, with a tentative D call TRBD1 (6 bases). Trimming took off 5 bases at V and 4 bases at J, with 10 bases between the two ends. The CDR3 consists of 13 residues. In DNA, the CDR3 is TGTGCCAGCAGTCCTGGGACACCAGATACGCAGTATTTT. It specifies CASSPGTPDTQYF.

A word on this clonotype: The germline gene is not matched at one end of the junction; a read error may be the cause. The chain carries TRBV6-1 and TRBJ1-1; possibly TRBD1 for D (6 bases). CDR1 MNHNS and CDR2 SASEGT come from the germline V gene. The CDR3 length is 14 residues. CDR3 protein: CSSTWRGAGTEAFF. CDR3 DNA sequence: TGTTCCAGCACCTGGAGGGGGGCGGGGACTGAAGCTTTCTTT.

By sample share, this clonotype is large. J is TRBJ2-1 and V is TRBV7-8, with 12 positions matching TRBD2. Per germline, CDR1 SGHVS and CDR2 FQNEAQ. The CDR3 length is 18 residues. J was trimmed by 2 bases and V by 1 base; bases with no gene match: 6. DNA for the CDR3: TGTGCCAGCAGCTTAGGTATCGGACTAGCGGGGCCCTACAATGAGCAGTTCTTC. Translated, it gives CASSLGIGLAGPYNEQFF.

The CDR3 loop is CASSWESRTPKETQYF. The CDR3 DNA follows: TGCGCCAGCAGCTGGGAGTCGCGGACTCCGAAAGAGACCCAGTACTTC. The chain recombines TRBV5-1 with TRBJ2-5; TRBD2 might be the D (5 bases). Germline values: CDR1 SGHRS, CDR2 YFSETQ. CDR3 length equals 16 residues. V was shortened by 3 bases and J by 3 bases, with 18 bases between the two germline ends.

The sample holds a few counts of this clonotype. A much larger clone is a single base away; this may be a read error. The V call is TRBV29-1, the J call TRBJ2-1, with TRBD1 matching 10 bases. Germline CDR1 SQVTM, CDR2 ANQGSEA. This CDR3 comprises 12 residues. CDR3 amino acids: CSARTGGNEQLF. CDR3 DNA: TGCAGCGCCCGGACAGGGGGGAATGAGCAGCTCTTC.

About this clonotype: This is likely a read error, given that the CDR3 carries no conserved phenylalanine or tryptophan at its end. The chain combines TRBV9 with TRBJ2-7, with a possible D match to TRBD2 (6 bases). V lost 0 bases and J 0 bases, leaving 10 bases between the germline ends. The CDR3 extends over 15 amino acids. Germline V gene sequence: CDR1 SGDLS, CDR2 YYNGEE. The CDR3 nucleotides read TGTGCCAGCAGCGTAGGGGAGGCTACCTCCTACGAGCAGTACTCC. Translation: CASSVGEATSYEQYS.

This rearrangement joins TRBV2 to TRBJ2-5, with D tentatively TRBD1 (6 bases). CDR1 and CDR2 from the germline V gene are SNHLY and FYNNEI. Trimming cost V 6 bases and J 5 bases, with 22 bases left between them. This CDR3 comprises 16 residues. CDR3 amino acids: CASRQDSNKRGETQYF. CDR3 nucleotides: TGTGCCAGCAGACAGGACTCAAACAAAAGGGGGGAGACCCAGTACTTC.

The rearrangement uses TRBV28 and TRBJ2-4; D is uncertain. Trimming shortened V by 3 bases and J by 3 bases, and 3 bases separated the two germline ends. Germline V gene sequence: CDR1 MDHEN, CDR2 SYDVKM. The CDR3 is 12 amino acids. The CDR3 spells CASSFGKNIQYF. The CDR3 DNA is TGTGCCAGCAGTTTTGGCAAAAACATTCAGTACTTC.

This clonotype turned up a few times. V and J are TRBV7-2 and TRBJ2-4; 9 nucleotides line up with TRBD1. Per the germline V gene, CDR1 is SGHTA and CDR2 is FQGNSA. This CDR3 region has 16 residues. The J segment lost 4 bases and the V segment lost 5 bases, leaving 9 bases of the junction unmatched. As DNA, the CDR3 is TGTGCCAGCAGCACCCCTTCCGGGACAGGGAAAAACATTCAGTACTTC. Translating gives CASSTPSGTGKNIQYF.

This clonotype is categorized as medium-sized (0.01 to 0.1%). The chain links TRBV27 to TRBJ2-7, with D maybe TRBD2 (5 bases). Germline loops: CDR1 MNHEY, CDR2 SMNVEV (reference sequence). V lost 6 bases, J lost 6 bases, and 15 bases lay in between. The CDR3 is 13 residues long. The CDR3 region has the DNA TGTGCCAGCAGCGCTGCCCGGGCGGGCGAGCAGTACTTC. Translated: CASSAARAGEQYF.

This chain joins TRBV4-3 and TRBJ2-7; TRBD1 matches 9 bases. Trimming cost V 4 bases and J 0 bases; bases outside gene matches: 7. The germline V gene encodes CDR1 LGHNA and CDR2 YSLEER. There are 16 residues in the CDR3. CDR3 nucleotides: TGCGCCAGCAGCCCCGGGACAGGGACCGCCTCCTACGAGCAGTACTTC. This sequence encodes CASSPGTGTASYEQYF.

This clonotype is labeled medium-sized. The J gene is TRBJ1-1, the V gene TRBV12-3 or TRBV12-4; a weak D match, TRBD1 (6 bases). With 10 bases removed from V and 7 bases from J, the gap between germline ends came to 22 bases. The CDR3 covers 14 residues. The CDR3 DNA sequence: TGTGCCACCCTAACGCCGGAGACAGGCTTTGAAGCTTTCTTT. Its translation: CATLTPETGFEAFF.

On this clonotype itself: Given a much more abundant clone one base away, this may be a read error. The chain carries TRBV28 and TRBJ1-4; D might be TRBD1 (6 bases). The germline V and J ends were trimmed by 6 bases and 3 bases, with 11 bases remaining between them. Germline CDR1 and CDR2: MDHEN and SYDVKM. The CDR3 is 14 residues long. CDR3 amino acids: CASRAGVANEKLFF. The CDR3, as DNA: TGTGCCAGCAGAGCAGGGGTGGCTAATGAAAAACTGTTTTTT.

In its sample, this clonotype was seen a few times. CDR3 sequence: CASSLAGTGNTIYF. The CDR3 region has the DNA TGTGCCAGCAGCTTAGCAGGGACTGGAAACACCATATATTTT. This sequence joins TRBV7-6 and TRBJ1-3; the D is unclear. CDR1 and CDR2 (germline): SGHVS, FNYEAQ. V was pared by 0 bases and J by 2 bases, with 5 bases between. CDR3 length equals 14 residues.

The sample holds a few counts of this clonotype. The rearrangement links TRBV9 to TRBJ2-3; possible D gene TRBD1, 6 bases. CDR1 is SGDLS, CDR2 YYNGEE, per germline. Trimming stripped 7 bases from V and 2 bases from J, with 20 bases between. This CDR3 region has 16 residues. The CDR3 nucleotides read TGTGCCAGCTCGACCACGCCGGGACACCACACAGATACGCAGTATTTT. Translating gives CASSTTPGHHTDTQYF.